The next 21 T cell receptor beta chains were all read from a single sample in a study of shared T cell receptors in the human thymus. Profiled with immunoSEQ multiplex PCR; TCRdb holds only in-frame clones, not every one. In the table there are hundreds of thousands of clones, over 75% of which are singletons. These data were likewise used in another study, on human thymus T cells.

The sample comprised thymocytes. These receptors were taken from a boy younger than two with a congenital heart defect.

The genes are TRBV27 and TRBJ2-7; 7 nucleotides match TRBD2. CDR1 MNHEY and CDR2 SMNVEV come from the germline V gene (reference sequence). The CDR3 has 13 residues. V lost 4 bases and J lost 8; bases outside the gene matches: 8. CDR3 nucleotide sequence: TGTGCCAGCAGTTGGGAGGGAGGGGTGAAGCAGTACTTC. Protein: CASSWEGGVKQYF.

The chain has TRBV6-1 and TRBJ2-7; possibly TRBD1 for D (6 bases). Trimming stripped 2 bases from V and 0 bases from J, with 17 bases between. This CDR3 contains 17 residues. The germline gives CDR1 MNHNS, CDR2 SASEGT. CDR3 sequence reads: CASSETSPGASSYEQYF. CDR3 DNA: TGTGCCAGCAGTGAAACCTCCCCAGGGGCGAGCTCCTACGAGCAGTACTTC.

The chain employs TRBV2 and TRBJ2-1; TRBD2 agrees at 12 bases. The CDR3 extends over 16 amino acids. Germline V gene sequence: CDR1 SNHLY, CDR2 FYNNEI. The junction had 14 bases not matched to a gene; V was cut back by 8 bases and J by 9 bases. The CDR3 DNA follows: TGTGCCAGCCGGGGAGGACTAGCGGGATGGGCGGTTGAGCAGTTCTTC. Translated, it gives CASRGGLAGWAVEQFF.

The V and J genes are TRBV2 and TRBJ2-7, with D possibly matching TRBD2 (5 bases). The CDR3 totals 16 residues. Per germline, CDR1 SNHLY and CDR2 FYNNEI. V lost 3 bases and J 0 bases, leaving 15 bases between the germline ends. The CDR3 coding sequence is TGTGCCAGCAGTGACGATCGAGGACTCAGCTCCTACGAGCAGTACTTC. Its protein is CASSDDRGLSSYEQYF. Variable domain in full (rest from reference TRBV2 and TRBJ2-7): EPEVTQTPSHQVTQMGQEVILRCVPISNHLYFYWYRQILGQKVEFLVSFYNNEISEKSEIFDDQFSVERPDGSNFTLKIRSTKLEDSAMYFCASSDDRGLSSYEQYFGPGTRLTVT.

This chain connects TRBV2 to TRBJ1-2, with 11 bases fitting TRBD1. This CDR3 comprises 15 residues. Germline CDR1 SNHLY, CDR2 FYNNEI. With 2 bases clipped from V and 2 bases from J, the junction kept 1 base outside the gene matches. CDR3 nucleotides: TGTGCCAGCAGTGAACGGGACAGGGGGAACTATGGCTACACCTTC. This codes for CASSERDRGNYGYTF.

CDR3 region: CASSENPSSYEQYF. CDR3 nucleotide sequence: TGTGCCAGTAGCGAGAACCCGAGCTCCTACGAGCAGTACTTC. This sequence joins TRBV19 and TRBJ2-7; D gene unclear. Germline lookup yields CDR1 LNHDA and CDR2 SQIVND (reference sequence). Trimming cost V 6 bases and J 0 bases, with 12 bases left between them. CDR3 length: 14 residues.

In nucleotides, the CDR3 is TGTGCCAGCAGGCGATGCGGGGTGCGATCAGATACGCAGTATTTT. It translates to CASRRCGVRSDTQYF. The chain has TRBV27 and TRBJ2-3, with TRBD2 as a possible D gene (6 bases). Per the germline V gene, CDR1 is MNHEY and CDR2 is SMNVEV (reference sequence). The ends were cut back, 6 bases at V and 4 bases at J, with 17 bases in the middle. This CDR3 is built from 15 residues.

The chain carries TRBV15 and TRBJ2-3, with D perhaps matching TRBD2 (5 bases). CDR1 LNHNV and CDR2 YYDKDF come from the germline V gene (reference sequence). The V end lost 1 base, the J end lost 2 bases, and 7 bases lay between the germline ends. The CDR3 length is 14 residues. The DNA of the CDR3 is TGTGCCACCAGCAGAGGCGGGTTCACAGATACGCAGTATTTT. Translation gives CATSRGGFTDTQYF.

This clone occurred a few times. The rearrangement joins TRBV7-8 to TRBJ2-7; 7 nucleotides match TRBD1. The CDR3 length is 14 residues. The trim removed 1 base at V and 0 bases at J, leaving 0 bases unmatched. The germline V gene has CDR1 SGHVS and CDR2 FQNEAQ. CDR3 protein: CASSLDRGSYEQYF. For the CDR3, the DNA is TGTGCCAGCAGCTTAGACAGGGGCTCCTACGAGCAGTACTTC. Based on the CDR3 plus reference TRBV7-8 and TRBJ2-7, the full variable domain is GAGVSQSPRYKVAKRGQDVALRCDPISGHVSLFWYQQALGQGPEFLTYFQNEAQLDKSGLPSDRFFAERPEGSVSTLKIQRTQQEDSAVYLCASSLDRGSYEQYFGPGTRLTVT.

The chain combines TRBV28 with TRBJ2-5, with 8 bases lining up with TRBD2. J gave up 5 bases and V 4 bases, and 6 bases lay outside the gene matches. Germline-derived CDR1 and CDR2 are MDHEN and SYDVKM. This CDR3 region has 14 residues. The CDR3 protein is CASSSSTSDETQYF. In DNA form, the CDR3 reads TGTGCCAGCAGTTCCTCGACTAGCGACGAGACCCAGTACTTC. The full variable domain, with the rest looked up from reference TRBV28 and TRBJ2-5, is DVKVTQSSRYLVKRTGEKVFLECVQDMDHENMFWYRQDPGLGLRLIYFSYDVKMKEKGDIPEGYSVSREKKERFSLILESASTNQTSMYLCASSSSTSDETQYFGPGTRLLVL.

The rearrangement links TRBV9 to TRBJ2-7, with 9 positions matching TRBD1. This CDR3 spans 15 amino acids. Germline values: CDR1 SGDLS, CDR2 YYNGEE. V trimming: 3 bases; J trimming: 0 bases; junction bases outside the gene matches: 4. CDR3 DNA sequence: TGTGCCAGCAGCGCGGACAGGGGCCTCTCCTACGAGCAGTACTTC. It is translated as CASSADRGLSYEQYF.

The rearrangement joins TRBV7-9 to TRBJ2-7; 9 bases are a match to TRBD1. With 6 bases clipped from V and 3 bases from J, the junction kept 6 bases outside the gene matches. The germline V gene has CDR1 SEHNR and CDR2 FQNEAQ (reference sequence). The CDR3 sequence is 14 residues long. For the CDR3, the DNA is TGTGCCAGCAGACACCGGGACAGGGACTACGAGCAGTACTTC. This codes for CASRHRDRDYEQYF.

V usage is TRBV7-2 and J usage is TRBJ2-7, with D perhaps TRBD1 (5 bases). The CDR3 has 15 residues. Trimming shortened V by 1 base and J by 5 bases, and 15 bases separated the two germline ends. The germline gives CDR1 SGHTA, CDR2 FQGNSA. CDR3 nucleotide sequence: TGTGCCAGCAGCTTAGGGCGCGGCAGGGTAAACGAGCAGTACTTC. Translated, it gives CASSLGRGRVNEQYF. Drawing the rest from reference TRBV7-2 and TRBJ2-7, the complete variable domain is GAGVSQSPSNKVTEKGKDVELRCDPISGHTALYWYRQSLGQGLEFLIYFQGNSAPDKSGLPSDRFSAERTGGSVSTLTIQRTQQEDSAVYLCASSLGRGRVNEQYFGPGTRLTVT.

The rearrangement joins TRBV14 to TRBJ2-7, with D perhaps TRBD1 (5 bases). Between the trimmed V and J ends, which lost 0 bases and 0 bases, there was a span of 15 bases. CDR1 SGHDN and CDR2 FVKESK come from the germline V gene. The CDR3 is 17 amino acids. The CDR3 DNA sequence: TGTGCCAGCAGCCAAGATTTTAACAGGTGGAGCTCCTACGAGCAGTACTTC. Translating it yields CASSQDFNRWSSYEQYF.

V is TRBV11-3 and J is TRBJ2-5; TRBD2 matches 10 bases. The V and J ends lost 5 bases and 5 bases, in that order; junction bases with no gene match: 5. The germline V gene has CDR1 SGHNT and CDR2 YENEEA. This CDR3 has 14 amino acids. The CDR3 sequence: CASSKREGSETQYF. The CDR3 nucleotides read TGTGCCAGCAGCAAGCGGGAGGGTTCGGAGACCCAGTACTTC.

This clone was observed once. Other DNA sequences within the sample encode an identical CDR3. Here the CDR3 reads CASSPGLAGETQYF. The CDR3 nucleotides read TGCGCCAGCAGCCCGGGACTAGCGGGAGAGACCCAGTACTTC. This chain joins TRBV5-1 and TRBJ2-5, with 12 nucleotides matching TRBD2. This CDR3 comprises 14 residues. CDR1 SGHRS and CDR2 YFSETQ come from the germline V gene. Trimming cost V 4 bases and J 4 bases; bases outside gene matches: 2.

The genes are TRBV6-1 and TRBJ2-5; a weak D match, TRBD1 (6 bases). This CDR3 comprises 15 residues. Germline V gene data show CDR1 as MNHNS and CDR2 as SASEGT. The V end lost 2 bases, the J end lost 5 bases, and 15 bases lay between the germline ends. CDR3 protein: CASSEPNRVEETQYF. DNA of the CDR3: TGTGCCAGCAGTGAACCCAACAGGGTTGAGGAGACCCAGTACTTC.

The chain joins TRBV5-4 to TRBJ1-1; D perhaps matches TRBD1 (6 bases). The CDR3 length is 15 residues. Germline CDR1 SGHNT, CDR2 YYREEE (reference sequence). The V and J ends lost 0 bases and 4 bases respectively, with 13 bases between them. CDR3 sequence: CASSLDSSRGTEAFF. DNA of the CDR3: TGTGCCAGCAGCTTGGACAGCTCCAGGGGCACTGAAGCTTTCTTT. Looking up the rest from reference TRBV5-4 and TRBJ1-1 gives the full variable domain: ETGVTQSPTHLIKTRGQQVTLRCSSQSGHNTVSWYQQALGQGPQFIFQYYREEENGRGNFPPRFSGLQFPNYSSELNVNALELDDSALYLCASSLDSSRGTEAFFGQGTRLTVV.

This clone was seen a single time. At the DNA level, this CDR3 is encoded by other sequences in the same sample as well. This chain joins TRBV6-4 and TRBJ2-1, with 8 bases fitting TRBD1. CDR1 MRHNA and CDR2 SNTAGT come from the germline V gene. The CDR3 consists of 15 residues. Unmatched junction bases numbered 5, after V lost 0 bases and J lost 7 bases. The CDR3 reads CASSDSWTGTNEQFF. In nucleotides, the CDR3 is TGTGCCAGCAGTGACTCCTGGACAGGGACGAATGAGCAGTTCTTC.

The chain combines TRBV27 with TRBJ1-2, with D possibly being TRBD1 (5 bases). The CDR3 spans 11 residues. The V gene lost 8 bases and the J gene lost 8 bases, with 12 bases spanning the gap. The germline V gene has CDR1 MNHEY and CDR2 SMNVEV (reference sequence). CDR3 sequence: CASSRGDGYTF. The CDR3 region has the DNA TGTGCCAGCTCCCGCGGGGACGGCTACACCTTC.

The J gene is TRBJ2-7, the V gene TRBV28; possibly TRBD2 for D (6 bases). The CDR3 runs to 12 residues. Germline lookup yields CDR1 MDHEN and CDR2 SYDVKM. The V gene lost 1 base and the J gene lost 6 bases, with 7 bases spanning the gap. CDR3 in amino acids: CASSLYGSEQYF. CDR3 bases: TGTGCCAGCAGTTTATACGGGAGCGAGCAGTACTTC.